Each of the 9 T cell receptor beta chains below was sequenced from the same sample in a study of vaccination and CD4 T cells after COVID-19. No antigens are known for them. At the Johns Hopkins FTIC core, DNA taken from cultured CD4+ T cells was sequenced by way of the Oncomine TCR Beta short-read assay. TCRdb passed the PCR reads through MiXCR, listing each CDR3 protein once. The data contain 15,000 to 20,000 distinct CDR3 sequences, about 50% of them seen just once; the ten biggest clones take up 6% to 7.5%. Treatment specified: approximately 9-day PBMC culture with coronavirus spike peptide pools or control peptides (ViraFEST assay). The specimen sequenced was CD4+ T cells from blood, cultured in vitro. The receptors here all came from a human donor who had recovered from COVID-19.

This clonotype was picked up a small number of times. The genes are TRBV18 and TRBJ2-5; 14 positions agree with TRBD2. Trimming at V came to 3 bases and at J to 7 bases, leaving 4 bases not matched to a gene. CDR3 size: 15 residues. Germline V gene lookup returns CDR1 KGHSH and CDR2 LQKENI. CDR3 region: CASSPGLAGDGTQYF. In DNA, the CDR3 is TGTGCCAGCTCACCGGGACTAGCGGGAGACGGGACCCAGTACTTC.

A word on this clonotype: The conserved phenylalanine or tryptophan normally closing the CDR3 is absent here, so this likely arose from a read error. The chain links TRBV20-1 to TRBJ2-1; 7 bases are shared with TRBD2. CDR3 size: 15 residues. CDR1 and CDR2 from the germline V gene are DFQATT and SNEGSKA (reference sequence). With 6 bases clipped from V and 0 bases from J, the junction kept 8 bases outside the gene matches. This CDR3 is CSASSGSSSYNEQFL. The DNA of the CDR3 is TGCAGTGCAAGTAGCGGGTCGAGCTCCTACAATGAGCAGTTCCTC.

The V and J genes are TRBV19 and TRBJ1-1; 8 bases fit TRBD1. V trimming: 3 bases; J trimming: 12 bases; junction bases outside the gene matches: 18. The V gene's germline CDR1 is LNHDA and CDR2 SQIVND (reference sequence). The CDR3 runs 16 residues. The CDR3, as DNA: TGTGCCAGTAGTATCGATCGATCCCCCCAAAACAGGGGGACTTTCTTT. This encodes CASSIDRSPQNRGTFF.

There are a few counts of this clonotype. DNA for the CDR3: TGTGCCACCAGTGACCGGAGGTCGCGGCTGTTTTTT. As protein: CATSDRRSRLFF. V gene TRBV24-1 combines with J gene TRBJ2-2, with D perhaps TRBD2 (5 bases). Looked up from germline, CDR1 is KGHDR and CDR2 is SFDVKD. The V and J ends lost 4 bases and 13 bases respectively, with 12 bases between them. There are 12 residues in the CDR3.

Only a few counts were recorded for this clonotype. This rearrangement joins TRBV19 to TRBJ1-5; D is perhaps TRBD1 (5 bases). The germline gives CDR1 LNHDA, CDR2 SQIVND (reference sequence). This CDR3 comprises 12 residues. Between the trimmed V and J ends, which lost 10 bases and 5 bases, there was a span of 12 bases. The CDR3, as DNA: TGTGCCACCGGGGCGCTCTATCAGCCCCAGCATTTT. The encoded protein is CATGALYQPQHF.

This clonotype came up a few times. The chain has TRBV6-2 or TRBV6-3 and TRBJ2-5; the match to TRBD2 covers 10 bases. CDR3 length: 15 residues. V lost 2 bases and J lost 3; bases outside the gene matches: 3. Per the germline V gene, CDR1 is MNHEY and CDR2 is SVGEGT. The CDR3 here is CASSYRLAGEETQYF. CDR3 coding DNA: TGTGCCAGCAGTTACCGTCTAGCGGGAGAAGAGACCCAGTACTTC.

This chain connects TRBV5-5 to TRBJ1-2, with no clear D. The CDR3 is 14 residues long. Trimming took off 1 base at V and 4 bases at J, with 11 bases between the two ends. Germline CDR1 and CDR2: SGHKS and YYEKEE (reference sequence). CDR3 region: CASSLRRAVYGYTF. The DNA for the CDR3 is TGTGCCAGCAGCTTGAGACGGGCTGTCTATGGCTACACCTTC.

The V and J genes are TRBV7-3 and TRBJ1-3, with a tentative D call TRBD1 (5 bases). The germline gives CDR1 SGHTA, CDR2 FQGTGA. CDR3 length: 17 residues. V was trimmed by 5 bases and J by 0 bases, leaving 17 bases between them. CDR3 residues: CASSPWGGLGSGNTIYF. Here the CDR3 DNA reads TGTGCCAGCAGCCCTTGGGGGGGGTTGGGCTCTGGAAACACCATATATTTT.

CDR3 nucleotide sequence: TGCAGTGCTAGTGGGGCCAGGGCCGGGCAGCCCCAGCATTTT. Translated: CSASGARAGQPQHF. This chain joins TRBV20-1 and TRBJ1-5, with D perhaps TRBD1 (5 bases). The V gene lost 3 bases and the J gene lost 7 bases, with 16 bases spanning the gap. The CDR3 extends over 14 amino acids. CDR1 is DFQATT, CDR2 SNEGSKA, per germline (reference sequence).